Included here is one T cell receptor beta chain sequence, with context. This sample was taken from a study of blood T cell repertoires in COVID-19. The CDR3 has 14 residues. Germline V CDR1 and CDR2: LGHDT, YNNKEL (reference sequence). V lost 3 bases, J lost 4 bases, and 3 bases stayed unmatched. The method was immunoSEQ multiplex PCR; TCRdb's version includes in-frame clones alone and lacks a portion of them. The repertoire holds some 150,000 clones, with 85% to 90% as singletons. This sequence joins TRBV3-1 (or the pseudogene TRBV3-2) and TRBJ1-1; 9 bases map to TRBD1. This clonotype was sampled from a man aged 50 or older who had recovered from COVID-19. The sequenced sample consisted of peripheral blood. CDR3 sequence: CASSQNRGLTEAFF. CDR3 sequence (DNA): TGTGCCAGCAGCCAGAACAGGGGGCTCACTGAAGCTTTCTTT.